Listed below are T cell receptor beta chains from one sample, sequenced in a study of cytomegalovirus exposure and HLA in healthy donors. Here immunoSEQ multiplex PCR was the method, and the copy in TCRdb shows in-frame clones only, minus some. Of 60,000 or so clones in the sample, 91% were seen once. The sequenced material came from PBMCs. These receptors came from a woman between 25 and 40 years old in good health and CMV-seronegative. The CDR3 runs from the conserved cysteine through the conserved F or W. A D gene is named only where the DNA matches it firmly.

v_call,d_call,j_call,cdr3_aa
TRBV19,TRBD1,TRBJ1-3,CASIDRDSGNTIYF
TRBV7-9,-,TRBJ2-1,CASSLGPEGPFF
TRBV7-3,TRBD2,TRBJ2-2,CASSLGLAGVAGELFF
TRBV9,TRBD2,TRBJ2-7,CASSTQTGTSVYEQYF
TRBV13,-,TRBJ2-6,CASSIYGSGANVLTF
TRBV7-9,TRBD2,TRBJ2-1,CASSDGTSGHSYNEQFF
TRBV7-6,TRBD1,TRBJ2-3,CASRVPPGQEDTDTQYF
TRBV16,-,TRBJ2-7,CASSPSNISEQYF
TRBV7-3,TRBD2,TRBJ2-1,CASSLEGTSDYEQFF
TRBV9,-,TRBJ2-5,CASSARTDQETQYF
TRBV6-1,TRBD1,TRBJ1-2,CASSVGQKTYGYTF
TRBV29-1,TRBD1,TRBJ1-2,CSVERGRVRGYTF
TRBV7-9,-,TRBJ1-1,CAGVGGTNTEAFF
TRBV28,-,TRBJ1-2,CASSPPTQTLGYTF
TRBV6-8,TRBD2,TRBJ2-7,CASSNAGLAGAWYEQYF
TRBV6-5,-,TRBJ2-7,CASSGLGGETEQYF
TRBV5-1,TRBD2,TRBJ2-3,CASSFAGDRPTDTQYF
TRBV4-2,-,TRBJ2-1,CASSQVDGSADEQFF
TRBV7-9,-,TRBJ2-1,CASNRAGTSYNEQFF
TRBV7-9,-,TRBJ1-1,CASSWLGGGDTEAFF
TRBV11-2,-,TRBJ2-6,CASSLGPGTGGANVLTF
TRBV7-7,-,TRBJ2-6,CASSPSTDSSVLTF
TRBV5-4,-,TRBJ2-1,CASSPAGSSSYNEQFF
TRBV9,TRBD1,TRBJ2-3,CASSGARGRNTDTQYF
TRBV27,-,TRBJ1-1,CASSGSREAFF
TRBV30,-,TRBJ2-3,CAWSYIPDTQYF
TRBV4-2,-,TRBJ2-7,CASSQAPGTLTYEQYF
TRBV28,TRBD1,TRBJ1-2,CASRTGTGSNYGYTF
TRBV7-9,-,TRBJ2-1,CASSLGADFYNEQFF
TRBV19,TRBD1,TRBJ2-1,CASSVVRTGVHEQFF
TRBV7-8,TRBD2,TRBJ2-7,CASSPLAGDYEQYF
TRBV2,-,TRBJ2-2,CASTVAGAVGGELFF
TRBV25-1,-,TRBJ1-5,CASSWTDSNQPQHF
TRBV7-8,-,TRBJ1-1,CASSFGRNTEAFF
TRBV4-2,TRBD1,TRBJ2-7,CASSQATGAYEQYF
TRBV11-2,-,TRBJ2-7,CASSLESGFRSEQYF
TRBV7-9,TRBD1,TRBJ2-7,CASPRTGQGYEQYF
TRBV10-2,TRBD2,TRBJ2-1,CASQGTSGTNEQFF
TRBV7-3,-,TRBJ2-1,CASQGSYNEQFF
TRBV19,-,TRBJ2-3,CASSIEGGDTQYF
TRBV4-1,-,TRBJ1-5,CASSQSTAETRNQPQHF
TRBV9,TRBD2,TRBJ2-2,CASSAGAGGPLGGELFF
TRBV5-5,TRBD1,TRBJ2-7,CASSWTGAEQYF
TRBV6-5,TRBD2,TRBJ2-1,CASFPGAGAYNEQFF
TRBV4-2,-,TRBJ1-2,CASSQDSPGVSGYTF